Shown below are 9 T cell receptor beta chains from a single sample sequenced in a study of control samples from healthy donors and cancer patients (dated by TCRdb to about 2020). The library came from the immunoSEQ multiplex PCR assay. This immuneACCESS table, as held by TCRdb, lists in-frame sequences with V and J called but not all clones. Of the missing ones, under half trace to an unresolved V gene in checked studies; the others have no known cause. This sample comprises over 100,000 clones, 75% to 95% of them detected only once. 2% to 3% of the sample is in the top ten clones. The sequenced sample consisted of blood. The receptor source for this set is a man in his forties in good health.

The rearrangement joins TRBV27 to TRBJ1-4; no reliable D call. Between the trimmed V and J ends, which lost 6 bases and 6 bases, there was a span of 11 bases. The germline gives CDR1 MNHEY, CDR2 SMNVEV (reference sequence). The CDR3 runs 13 residues. CDR3 sequence: CASRAVAYEKLFF. The CDR3 DNA sequence: TGTGCCAGCAGGGCCGTTGCGTATGAAAAACTGTTTTTT.

V is TRBV10-1 and J is TRBJ2-1; the match to TRBD2 covers 10 bases. Per germline, CDR1 WNHNN and CDR2 SYGVQD (reference sequence). V trimming: 5 bases; J trimming: 2 bases; junction bases outside the gene matches: 12. The CDR3 is 18 amino acids. The CDR3 nucleotides read TGCGCCAGCAGTTCCGGTAGCGGGGGGACCTCTGCCTACAATGAGCAGTTCTTC. Amino acids: CASSSGSGGTSAYNEQFF.

The rearrangement uses TRBV7-9 and TRBJ2-5; D may correspond to TRBD1 or TRBD2 (5 bases each). With 3 bases removed from V and 4 bases from J, the gap between germline ends came to 12 bases. CDR1 and CDR2 (germline): SEHNR, FQNEAQ (reference sequence). CDR3 length: 14 residues. The CDR3 region has the DNA TGTGCCAGCAGCTTCAGACGGGGCGGAGAGACCCAGTACTTC. Protein sequence: CASSFRRGGETQYF.

The V and J genes are TRBV9 and TRBJ2-2, with 9 bases aligning to TRBD1. The CDR3 extends over 17 amino acids. V lost 3 bases to trimming and J lost 1 base; unmatched junction nucleotides: 7. Germline lookup yields CDR1 SGDLS and CDR2 YYNGEE. CDR3 nucleotide sequence: TGTGCCAGCAGCGATCTCCGACAGGGGGGGAACACCGGGGAGCTGTTTTTT. Encoded protein: CASSDLRQGGNTGELFF.

This chain joins TRBV13 and TRBJ2-5, with 9 bases that match TRBD1. The CDR3 length is 16 residues. Looked up from germline, CDR1 is PRHDT and CDR2 is FYEKMQ (reference sequence). V shed 5 bases and J 1 base; nucleotides not matched to a gene: 8. The CDR3 nucleotides are TGTGCCAGCAGCCCTCGGACAGGGGCGCTCCAAGAGACCCAGTACTTC. It specifies CASSPRTGALQETQYF.

This rearrangement joins TRBV5-4 to TRBJ1-2; D gene unclear. Germline lookup yields CDR1 SGHNT and CDR2 YYREEE (reference sequence). The CDR3 covers 13 residues. The V end lost 2 bases, the J end lost 8 bases, and 13 bases lay between the germline ends. This CDR3 is CASSFQEGLGYTF. The CDR3 DNA sequence: TGTGCCAGCAGCTTTCAAGAAGGGTTAGGCTACACCTTC.

V is TRBV13 and J is TRBJ2-7, with TRBD1 as a possible D gene (6 bases). Per the germline V gene, CDR1 is PRHDT and CDR2 is FYEKMQ (reference sequence). Trimming stripped 2 bases from V and 6 bases from J, with 11 bases between. This CDR3 comprises 13 residues. DNA for the CDR3: TGTGCCAGCAGCTTATTGCTAGGGGGCGAGCAGTACTTC. Amino acids: CASSLLLGGEQYF.

The CDR3 spells CASSQNPGQMNTEAFF. CDR3 DNA sequence: TGTGCCAGCAGCCAAAACCCGGGACAGATGAACACTGAAGCTTTCTTT. The chain employs TRBV3-1 (or the pseudogene TRBV3-2) and TRBJ1-1; 7 bases are shared with TRBD1. The CDR3 is 16 amino acids. V shed 2 bases, J shed 0 bases, and the junction held 6 bases outside the gene matches. CDR1 LGHDT and CDR2 YNNKEL come from the germline V gene (reference sequence).

This clone occurred once. V and J are TRBV5-6 and TRBJ2-3; D possibly uses TRBD1 or TRBD2 (7 bases each). Per germline, CDR1 SGHDT and CDR2 YYEEEE. The CDR3 is made up of 14 amino acids. V was pared by 5 bases and J by 4 bases, with 14 bases between. The CDR3 nucleotides are TGTGCCAGCAGGTACAGGGGAGGGGCAGATACGCAGTATTTT. This translates into CASRYRGGADTQYF.